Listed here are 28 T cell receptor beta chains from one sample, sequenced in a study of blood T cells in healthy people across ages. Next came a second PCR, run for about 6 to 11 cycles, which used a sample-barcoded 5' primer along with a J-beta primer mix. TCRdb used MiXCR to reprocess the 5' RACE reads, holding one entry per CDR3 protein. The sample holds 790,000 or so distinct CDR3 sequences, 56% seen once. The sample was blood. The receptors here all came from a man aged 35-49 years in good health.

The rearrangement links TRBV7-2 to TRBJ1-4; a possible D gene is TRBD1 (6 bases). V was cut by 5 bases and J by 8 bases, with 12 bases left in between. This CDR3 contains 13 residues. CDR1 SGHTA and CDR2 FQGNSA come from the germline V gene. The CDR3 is CASSLRGYEKLFF. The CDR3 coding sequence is TGTGCCAGCAGCCTCAGGGGTTACGAAAAACTGTTTTTT.

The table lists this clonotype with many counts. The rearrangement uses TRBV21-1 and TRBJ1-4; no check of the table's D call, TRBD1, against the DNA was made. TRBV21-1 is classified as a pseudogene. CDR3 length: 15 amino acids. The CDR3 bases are TGTGCCAGCAGCGATAAGGGGTTGGTAGAAGAAAAACTGTTTTTT. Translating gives CASSDKGLVEEKLFF.

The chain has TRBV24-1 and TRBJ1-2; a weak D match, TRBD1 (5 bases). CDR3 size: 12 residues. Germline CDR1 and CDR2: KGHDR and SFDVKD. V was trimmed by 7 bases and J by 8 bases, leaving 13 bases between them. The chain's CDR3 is CATRGDDAGYTF. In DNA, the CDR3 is TGTGCCACCAGGGGGGATGACGCCGGCTACACCTTC.

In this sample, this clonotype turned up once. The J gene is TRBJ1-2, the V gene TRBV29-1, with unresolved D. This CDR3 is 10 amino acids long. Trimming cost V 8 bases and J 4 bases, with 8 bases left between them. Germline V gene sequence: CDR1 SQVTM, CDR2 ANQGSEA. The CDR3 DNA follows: TGCAGCAGACCGGCCTATGGCTACACCTTC. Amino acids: CSRPAYGYTF.

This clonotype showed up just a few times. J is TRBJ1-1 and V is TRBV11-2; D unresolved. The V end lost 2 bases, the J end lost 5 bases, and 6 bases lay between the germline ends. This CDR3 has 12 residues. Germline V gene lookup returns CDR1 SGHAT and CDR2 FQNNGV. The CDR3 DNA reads TGTGCCAGCAGCTTAAGTTTAACTGAAGCTTTCTTT. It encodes CASSLSLTEAFF.

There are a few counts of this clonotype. The CDR3 nucleotides read TGCGCCAGCAGCCAAGAGGGAGCTAGCACAGATACGCAGTATTTT. Its translation is CASSQEGASTDTQYF. The V call is TRBV4-3, the J call TRBJ2-3, with D maybe TRBD2 (5 bases). There are 15 residues in the CDR3. V lost 0 bases and J lost 0, with 7 bases in between. CDR1 and CDR2 (germline): LGHNA, YSLEER.

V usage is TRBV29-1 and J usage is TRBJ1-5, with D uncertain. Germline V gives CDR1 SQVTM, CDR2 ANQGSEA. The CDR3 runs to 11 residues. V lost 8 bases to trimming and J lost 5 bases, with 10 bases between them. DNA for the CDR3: TGCAGCACCCTAGGTCATCAGCCCCAGCATTTT. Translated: CSTLGHQPQHF.

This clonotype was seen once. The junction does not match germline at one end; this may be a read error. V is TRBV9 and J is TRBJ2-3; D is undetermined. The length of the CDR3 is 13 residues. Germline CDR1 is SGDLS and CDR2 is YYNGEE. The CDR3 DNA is TGTGCCGGCAGGCGTGGGATGGCAGATACGCAGTATTTT. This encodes CAGRRGMADTQYF.

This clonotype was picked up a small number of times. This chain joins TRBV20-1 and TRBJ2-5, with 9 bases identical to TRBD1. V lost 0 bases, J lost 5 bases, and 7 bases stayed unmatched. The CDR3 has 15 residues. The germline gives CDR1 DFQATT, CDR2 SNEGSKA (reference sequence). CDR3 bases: TGCAGTGCTAGAGACCGGGACAGGGTGTACGAGACCCAGTACTTC. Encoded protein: CSARDRDRVYETQYF.

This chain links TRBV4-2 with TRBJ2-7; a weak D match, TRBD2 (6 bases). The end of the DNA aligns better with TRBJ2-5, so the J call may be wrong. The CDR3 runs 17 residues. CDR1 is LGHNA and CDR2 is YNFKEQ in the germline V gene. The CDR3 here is CASSQDWLGLGGETQYF. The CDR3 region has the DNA TGTGCCAGCAGCCAAGATTGGTTGGGACTGGGCGGGGAGACCCAGTACTTC.

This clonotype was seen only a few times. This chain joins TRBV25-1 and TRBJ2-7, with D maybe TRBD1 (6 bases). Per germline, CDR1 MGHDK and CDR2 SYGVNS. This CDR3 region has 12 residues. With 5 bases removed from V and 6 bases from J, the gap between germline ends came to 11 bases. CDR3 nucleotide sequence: TGTGCCAGCAGTCAAACAGGGAGCGAGCAGTACTTC. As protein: CASSQTGSEQYF.

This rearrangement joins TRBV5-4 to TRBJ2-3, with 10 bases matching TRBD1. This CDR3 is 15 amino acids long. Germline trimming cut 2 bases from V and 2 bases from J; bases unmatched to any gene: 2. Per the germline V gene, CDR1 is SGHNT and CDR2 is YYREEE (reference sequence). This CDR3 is CASSFDRGPTDTQYF. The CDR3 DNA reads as TGTGCCAGCAGCTTCGACAGGGGGCCCACAGATACGCAGTATTTT.

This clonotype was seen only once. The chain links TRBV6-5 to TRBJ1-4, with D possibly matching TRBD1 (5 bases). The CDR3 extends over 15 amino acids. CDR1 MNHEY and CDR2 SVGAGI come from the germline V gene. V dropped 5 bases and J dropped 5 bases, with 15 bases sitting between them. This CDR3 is CASSPQGIPNEKLFF. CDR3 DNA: TGTGCCAGCAGTCCCCAGGGAATACCAAATGAAAAACTGTTTTTT.

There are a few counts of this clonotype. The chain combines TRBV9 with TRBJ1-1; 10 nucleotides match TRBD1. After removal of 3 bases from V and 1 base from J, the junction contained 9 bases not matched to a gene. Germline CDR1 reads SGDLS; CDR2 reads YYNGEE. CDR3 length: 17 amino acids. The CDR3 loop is CASSARDRGFENTEAFF. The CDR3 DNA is TGTGCCAGCAGCGCCCGGGACAGGGGATTTGAGAACACTGAAGCTTTCTTT.

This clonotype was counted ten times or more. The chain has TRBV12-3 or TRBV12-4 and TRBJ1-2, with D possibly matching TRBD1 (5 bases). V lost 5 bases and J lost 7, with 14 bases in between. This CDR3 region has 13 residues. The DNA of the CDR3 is TGTGCCAGCAGTATTGCGGGGCACGGTGGCTACACCTTC. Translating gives CASSIAGHGGYTF.

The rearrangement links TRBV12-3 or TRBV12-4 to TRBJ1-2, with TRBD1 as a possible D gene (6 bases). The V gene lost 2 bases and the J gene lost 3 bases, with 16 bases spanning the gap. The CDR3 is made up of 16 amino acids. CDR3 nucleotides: TGTGCCAGCAGTTTATTGGTGGGGGGGCAGGACTATGGCTACACCTTC. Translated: CASSLLVGGQDYGYTF.

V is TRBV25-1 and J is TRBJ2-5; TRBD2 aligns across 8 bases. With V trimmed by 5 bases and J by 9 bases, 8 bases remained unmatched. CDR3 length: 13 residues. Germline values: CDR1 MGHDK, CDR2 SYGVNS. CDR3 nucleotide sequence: TGTGCCAGCAGTAGAGGCGGGGGGCCCTCCCAGTACTTC. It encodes CASSRGGGPSQYF.

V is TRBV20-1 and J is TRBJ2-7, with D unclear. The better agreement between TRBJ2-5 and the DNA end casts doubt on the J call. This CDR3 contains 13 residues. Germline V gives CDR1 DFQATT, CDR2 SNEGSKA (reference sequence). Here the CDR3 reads CSASVTVLETQYF. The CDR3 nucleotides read TGCAGTGCTAGTGTCACGGTCCTAGAGACCCAGTACTTC.

The CDR3: CASSLRHPYEQFF. DNA of the CDR3: TGTGCCAGCAGTTTAAGACACCCCTACGAGCAGTTCTTC. This chain joins TRBV28 and TRBJ2-1; D gene ambiguous. V was pared by 2 bases and J by 10 bases, with 12 bases between. This CDR3 comprises 13 residues. Germline CDR1 is MDHEN and CDR2 is SYDVKM.

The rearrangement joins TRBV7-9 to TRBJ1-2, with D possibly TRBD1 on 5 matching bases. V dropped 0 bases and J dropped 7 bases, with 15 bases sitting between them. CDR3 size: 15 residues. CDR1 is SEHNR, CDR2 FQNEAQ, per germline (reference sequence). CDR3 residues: CASSLARAGTRGYTF. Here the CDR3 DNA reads TGTGCCAGCAGCTTAGCGCGGGCAGGGACCCGTGGCTACACCTTC.

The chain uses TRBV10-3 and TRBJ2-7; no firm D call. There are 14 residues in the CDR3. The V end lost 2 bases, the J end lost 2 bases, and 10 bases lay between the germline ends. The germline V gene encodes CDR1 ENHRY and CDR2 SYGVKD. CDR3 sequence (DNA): TGTGCCATCAGTGAGGTCAAAAAAGCCTACGAGCAGTACTTC. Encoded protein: CAISEVKKAYEQYF.

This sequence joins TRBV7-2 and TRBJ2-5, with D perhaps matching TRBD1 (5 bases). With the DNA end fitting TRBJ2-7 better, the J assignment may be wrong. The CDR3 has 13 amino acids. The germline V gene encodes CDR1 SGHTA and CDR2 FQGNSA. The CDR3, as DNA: TGTGCCAGCAGCAAACAGGAATCTTACGAGCAGTACTTC. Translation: CASSKQESYEQYF.

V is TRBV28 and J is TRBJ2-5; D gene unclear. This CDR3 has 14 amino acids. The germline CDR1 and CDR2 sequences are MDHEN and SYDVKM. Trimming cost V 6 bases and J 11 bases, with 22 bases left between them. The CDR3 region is CASRVAANPLEQYF. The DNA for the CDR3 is TGTGCCAGCAGGGTGGCCGCGAACCCCTTGGAGCAGTACTTC.

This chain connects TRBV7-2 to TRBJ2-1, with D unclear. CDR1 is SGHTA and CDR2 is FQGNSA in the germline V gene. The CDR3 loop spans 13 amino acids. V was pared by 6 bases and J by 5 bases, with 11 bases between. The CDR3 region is CASRIPLNNEQFF. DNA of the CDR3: TGTGCCAGCAGAATACCACTAAACAATGAGCAGTTCTTC.

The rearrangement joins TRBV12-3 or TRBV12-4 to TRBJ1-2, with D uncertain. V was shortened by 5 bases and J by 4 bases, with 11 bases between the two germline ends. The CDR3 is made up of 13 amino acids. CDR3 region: CASSLRHSYGYTF. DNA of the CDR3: TGTGCCAGCAGTCTACGACACTCCTATGGCTACACCTTC.

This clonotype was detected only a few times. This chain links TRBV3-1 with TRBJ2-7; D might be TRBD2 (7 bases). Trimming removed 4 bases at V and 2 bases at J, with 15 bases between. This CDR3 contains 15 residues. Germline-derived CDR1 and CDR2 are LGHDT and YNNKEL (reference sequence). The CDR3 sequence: CASSPRRGGPYEQYF. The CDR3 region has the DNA TGTGCCAGCAGCCCCCGTAGGGGGGGGCCCTACGAGCAGTACTTC.

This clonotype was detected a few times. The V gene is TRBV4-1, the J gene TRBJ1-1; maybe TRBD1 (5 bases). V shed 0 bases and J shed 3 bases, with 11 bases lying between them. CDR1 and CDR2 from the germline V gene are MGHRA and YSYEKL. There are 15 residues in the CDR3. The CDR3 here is CASSQEVTGDTEAFF. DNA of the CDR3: TGCGCCAGCAGCCAAGAAGTCACGGGGGACACTGAAGCTTTCTTT.

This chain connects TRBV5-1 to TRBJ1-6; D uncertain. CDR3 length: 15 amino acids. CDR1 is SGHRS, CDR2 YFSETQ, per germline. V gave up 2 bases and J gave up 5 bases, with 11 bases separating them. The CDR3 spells CASSLNTGNNSPLHF. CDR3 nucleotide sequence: TGCGCCAGCAGCTTAAATACGGGCAATAATTCACCCCTCCACTTT.